Following are 32 T cell receptor beta chains from one sample sequenced in a study of CD8+ T cells in alopecia areata. In each case, RNA was isolated and then reverse transcribed into cDNA as the sequencing template. TCRdb's table, derived via immunoSEQ multiplex PCR, lists solely in-frame clones and lacks some. The sample holds 90,000 to 100,000 clones, under 70% seen once. Treatment reported: oral pan-JAK inhibitor, 5-10 mg twice daily. The sample in question was CD8+ T cells sorted from blood, obtained at week 4, from a patient treated with tofacitinib. The source is a human donor with alopecia areata.

This clone has a handful of counts. The chain is built from TRBV7-9 and TRBJ2-7; the match to TRBD2 covers 7 bases. Germline V lookup: CDR1 SEHNR, CDR2 FQNEAQ (reference sequence). There are 15 residues in the CDR3. Germline trimming cut 7 bases from V and 0 bases from J; bases unmatched to any gene: 9. The CDR3 here is CASTSPLATSYEQYF. The CDR3 bases are TGTGCCAGCACGTCTCCACTAGCGACCTCCTACGAGCAGTACTTC.

The chain combines TRBV27 with TRBJ2-7, with unresolved D. V lost 4 bases and J 4 bases, leaving 8 bases between the germline ends. The germline V gene has CDR1 MNHEY and CDR2 SMNVEV (reference sequence). This CDR3 spans 12 amino acids. The CDR3 spells CASSSSGYEQYF. CDR3 sequence (DNA): TGTGCCAGCAGTTCAAGTGGTTACGAGCAGTACTTC.

The chain is built from TRBV29-1 and TRBJ2-7; 9 bases match TRBD1. Unmatched junction bases numbered 3, after V lost 0 bases and J lost 3 bases. This CDR3 contains 14 residues. Germline V gene lookup returns CDR1 SQVTM and CDR2 ANQGSEA. The DNA for the CDR3 is TGCAGCGTTGAAGAAGGACAGGGGTTCTACGAGCAGTACTTC. It specifies CSVEEGQGFYEQYF.

The chain combines TRBV5-4 with TRBJ2-5; the match to TRBD2 covers 8 bases. The CDR3 totals 17 residues. The junction had 11 bases not matched to a gene; V was cut back by 4 bases and J by 0 bases. Germline V gene lookup returns CDR1 SGHNT and CDR2 YYREEE (reference sequence). The CDR3 DNA is TGTGCCAGCAGCCGCTTAGGACTAGCAGCCAACCAAGAGACCCAGTACTTC. It yields the protein CASSRLGLAANQETQYF.

The chain carries TRBV14 and TRBJ2-1; D tentatively fits TRBD1 or TRBD2 (5 bases each). The germline gives CDR1 SGHDN, CDR2 FVKESK. The CDR3 has 18 residues. V dropped 1 base and J dropped 6 bases, with 22 bases sitting between them. CDR3 region: CASSQVGYGTGRVNEQFF. DNA of the CDR3: TGTGCCAGCAGCCAAGTAGGATACGGGACCGGTAGGGTCAATGAGCAGTTCTTC.

V gene TRBV6-5 combines with J gene TRBJ2-5; possible D gene TRBD2, 5 bases. Per germline, CDR1 MNHEY and CDR2 SVGAGI. The CDR3 runs to 16 residues. Trimming took off 2 bases at V and 5 bases at J, with 18 bases between the two ends. CDR3 protein: CASSYAPSAVHETQYF. DNA for the CDR3: TGTGCCAGCAGTTACGCGCCCTCAGCGGTCCATGAGACCCAGTACTTC.

The chain links TRBV5-1 to TRBJ2-5; maybe TRBD2 (7 bases). Trimming shortened V by 6 bases and J by 5 bases, and 17 bases separated the two germline ends. The CDR3 sequence is 14 residues long. Looked up from germline, CDR1 is SGHRS and CDR2 is YFSETQ. The CDR3 DNA reads as TGCGCCAGCATGGGGCGGGGGCCGGTGGAGACCCAGTACTTC. Translation: CASMGRGPVETQYF.

This clone was found a few times. The chain uses TRBV27 and TRBJ2-3; 11 bases align to TRBD1. Per the germline V gene, CDR1 is MNHEY and CDR2 is SMNVEV (reference sequence). This CDR3 contains 15 residues. Germline trimming cut 3 bases from V and 6 bases from J; bases unmatched to any gene: 5. The CDR3 here is CASSFRTGGKDTQYF. The DNA for the CDR3 is TGTGCCAGCAGTTTCCGGACAGGGGGCAAGGATACGCAGTATTTT.

The V and J genes are TRBV7-6 and TRBJ1-2; unclear D gene. The CDR3 is 15 residues long. V lost 0 bases and J 1 base, leaving 9 bases between the germline ends. Looked up from germline, CDR1 is SGHVS and CDR2 is FNYEAQ. The CDR3 protein is CASSLAVGSNYGYTF. CDR3 in DNA: TGTGCCAGCAGCTTAGCGGTAGGCAGTAACTATGGCTACACCTTC.

The V gene is TRBV30, the J gene TRBJ2-7, with D unclear. Germline CDR1 and CDR2: GTSNPN and SVGIG (reference sequence). Trimming stripped 0 bases from V and 0 bases from J, with 9 bases between. The CDR3 has 14 amino acids. Written as DNA, the CDR3 is TGTGCCTGGAGTGTCTCCGGATACTCCTACGAGCAGTACTTC. It codes for CAWSVSGYSYEQYF.

DNA of the CDR3: TGTGCCAGCAGTGATGGACCCGAGGGTGGCTACACCTTC. The encoded protein is CASSDGPEGGYTF. The chain is built from TRBV25-1 and TRBJ1-2; no definite D call. CDR1 and CDR2 (germline): MGHDK, SYGVNS. Trimming pared 3 bases from V and 7 bases from J, leaving 12 bases between. The CDR3 is made up of 13 amino acids.

This clone was seen only a few times. V gene TRBV19 combines with J gene TRBJ1-4; 9 bases fit TRBD1. Germline assignment: CDR1 LNHDA and CDR2 SQIVND (reference sequence). Trimming cost V 7 bases and J 8 bases; bases outside gene matches: 5. The CDR3 consists of 13 residues. The CDR3: CASTGTGNEKLFF. The CDR3 DNA follows: TGTGCCAGTACCGGGACAGGGAACGAAAAACTGTTTTTT.

This clone was seen a handful of times. This chain uses TRBV29-1 with TRBJ2-5; D is possibly TRBD2 (6 bases). Germline loops: CDR1 SQVTM, CDR2 ANQGSEA. There are 12 residues in the CDR3. Trimming removed 3 bases at V and 14 bases at J, with 19 bases between. This CDR3 reads CSVDINPGVRYF. The CDR3, as DNA: TGCAGCGTTGATATCAATCCGGGAGTACGATACTTC. Looking up the rest from reference TRBV29-1 and TRBJ2-5 gives the full variable domain: SAVISQKPSRDICQRGTSLTIQCQVDSQVTMMFWYRQQPGQSLTLIATANQGSEATYESGFVIDKFPISRPNLTFSTLTVSNMSPEDSSIYLCSVDINPGVRYFGPGTRLLVL.

The table lists this clone with a few counts. The chain has TRBV14 and TRBJ1-2, with no clear D. The germline V gene encodes CDR1 SGHDN and CDR2 FVKESK. The CDR3 loop spans 13 amino acids. The ends were cut back, 0 bases at V and 4 bases at J, with 6 bases in the middle. CDR3 coding DNA: TGTGCCAGCAGCCAAGAAAGAAGCTATGGCTACACCTTC. It is translated as CASSQERSYGYTF.

This clone was observed a few times. The chain links TRBV10-3 to TRBJ1-4; unclear D gene. V gave up 7 bases and J gave up 3 bases, with 0 bases separating them. CDR3 length equals 10 residues. Looked up from germline, CDR1 is ENHRY and CDR2 is SYGVKD. The CDR3 coding sequence is TGTGCCATCACTAATGAAAAACTGTTTTTT. Residues: CAITNEKLFF.

This chain joins TRBV9 and TRBJ1-1; D call uncertain. Trimming stripped 0 bases from V and 0 bases from J, with 15 bases between. The CDR3 totals 17 residues. The germline V gene encodes CDR1 SGDLS and CDR2 YYNGEE. Written as DNA, the CDR3 is TGTGCCAGCAGCGTAGAGACACTCTCCGAGATGAACACTGAAGCTTTCTTT. This encodes CASSVETLSEMNTEAFF.

This clone was observed a single time. This rearrangement joins TRBV4-3 to TRBJ2-6; the D is unclear. Trimming left V 1 base short and J 2 bases short, with 6 bases between. This CDR3 has 15 amino acids. Germline V gives CDR1 LGHNA, CDR2 YSLEER. The CDR3 DNA reads TGCGCCAGCAGCCAAGGAGACACTGGGGCCAACGTCCTGACTTTC. Its translation is CASSQGDTGANVLTF.

The rearrangement joins TRBV29-1 to TRBJ1-1; 10 bases agree with TRBD1. The CDR3 length is 15 residues. The germline V gene has CDR1 SQVTM and CDR2 ANQGSEA. Germline trimming cut 7 bases from V and 1 base from J; bases unmatched to any gene: 9. CDR3: CSAAGQGHPNTEAFF. Written as DNA, the CDR3 is TGCAGCGCCGCGGGACAGGGGCATCCGAACACTGAAGCTTTCTTT.

The chain joins TRBV7-2 to TRBJ2-7, with no clear D. CDR1 is SGHTA and CDR2 is FQGNSA in the germline V gene. The V and J ends lost 4 bases and 1 base respectively, with 8 bases between them. CDR3 length: 13 residues. The DNA for the CDR3 is TGTGCCAGCAGCTCATCCTTTTCCTACGAGCAGTACTTC. Protein: CASSSSFSYEQYF.

This sequence joins TRBV27 and TRBJ2-1; D call uncertain. Trimming pared 3 bases from V and 7 bases from J, leaving 16 bases between. Germline V lookup: CDR1 MNHEY, CDR2 SMNVEV (reference sequence). The CDR3 is 15 residues long. DNA of the CDR3: TGTGCCAGCAGTTTGGGATCTGTACCTCTGAATGAGCAGTTCTTC. Protein product: CASSLGSVPLNEQFF.

This clone was recorded once. The gene calls are TRBV27 and TRBJ2-6, with D uncertain. CDR3 length: 14 residues. Between the trimmed V and J ends, which lost 3 bases and 2 bases, there was a span of 5 bases. Germline values: CDR1 MNHEY, CDR2 SMNVEV (reference sequence). The CDR3 spells CASSFVAGANVLTF. The CDR3 nucleotides read TGTGCCAGCAGTTTCGTAGCTGGGGCCAACGTCCTGACTTTC.

The rearrangement links TRBV7-9 to TRBJ2-4; D gene ambiguous. V shed 0 bases and J shed 1 base, with 10 bases lying between them. Germline V lookup: CDR1 SEHNR, CDR2 FQNEAQ (reference sequence). This CDR3 is built from 16 residues. DNA for the CDR3: TGTGCCAGCAGCTTAGCGGGGTCTTTGGCCAAAAACATTCAGTACTTC. It encodes CASSLAGSLAKNIQYF. Complete variable domain (other parts from reference TRBV7-9 and TRBJ2-4): DTGVSQNPRHKITKRGQNVTFRCDPISEHNRLYWYRQTLGQGPEFLTYFQNEAQLEKSRLLSDRFSAERPKGSFSTLEIQRTEQGDSAMYLCASSLAGSLAKNIQYFGAGTRLSVL.

The rearrangement links TRBV4-3 to TRBJ1-1, with a tentative D call TRBD1 (5 bases). CDR3 length: 15 residues. The V end lost 0 bases, the J end lost 3 bases, and 11 bases lay between the germline ends. The germline gives CDR1 LGHNA, CDR2 YSLEER. CDR3 nucleotide sequence: TGCGCCAGCAGCCAAGATCGGGAAGGGGACACTGAAGCTTTCTTT. As protein: CASSQDREGDTEAFF.

This chain joins TRBV25-1 and TRBJ1-2; 10 positions agree with TRBD1. Germline trimming cut 4 bases from V and 6 bases from J; bases unmatched to any gene: 2. The CDR3 is made up of 13 amino acids. Germline-derived CDR1 and CDR2 are MGHDK and SYGVNS. The CDR3 reads CASSVGQGDGYTF. In nucleotides, the CDR3 is TGTGCCAGCAGTGTAGGACAGGGGGATGGCTACACCTTC.

The chain uses TRBV7-2 and TRBJ2-5; D may be TRBD1 or TRBD2 (5 bases each). This CDR3 comprises 14 residues. Germline CDR1 SGHTA, CDR2 FQGNSA. The V gene lost 9 bases and the J gene lost 1 base, with 15 bases spanning the gap. CDR3 DNA sequence: TGTGCCAGTACGGGGAAAGGGGTCCAAGAGACCCAGTACTTC. This encodes CASTGKGVQETQYF.

The chain employs TRBV19 and TRBJ2-1, with a possible D match to TRBD1 (5 bases). The CDR3 length is 17 residues. Germline V lookup: CDR1 LNHDA, CDR2 SQIVND (reference sequence). V gave up 5 bases and J gave up 7 bases, with 24 bases separating them. The CDR3 nucleotides read TGTGCCAGTAGTGGGCTAAAGATAAAGGCAGGGTCGAATGAGCAGTTCTTC. This sequence encodes CASSGLKIKAGSNEQFF.

Ten or more counts support this clone. CDR3 residues: CASSIGTSAQETQYF. The CDR3 nucleotides are TGTGCCAGCAGCATCGGGACTAGCGCCCAAGAGACCCAGTACTTC. The chain is built from TRBV7-9 and TRBJ2-5, with 10 bases aligning to TRBD2. The junction had 4 bases not matched to a gene; V was cut back by 5 bases and J by 1 base. Germline CDR1 reads SEHNR; CDR2 reads FQNEAQ (reference sequence). CDR3 size: 15 residues.

Only a few counts were recorded for this clone. The chain recombines TRBV4-1 with TRBJ2-6, with TRBD1 identical over 10 bases. CDR1 is MGHRA and CDR2 is YSYEKL in the germline V gene. The junction had 4 bases not matched to a gene; V was cut back by 7 bases and J by 1 base. The CDR3 length is 16 residues. The CDR3 is CASKGTGVSGANVLTF. The CDR3 DNA reads TGCGCCAGCAAAGGGACAGGGGTATCTGGGGCCAACGTCCTGACTTTC.

The V and J genes are TRBV7-9 and TRBJ2-7; TRBD1 is a possible D gene (6 bases). The germline CDR1 and CDR2 sequences are SEHNR and FQNEAQ (reference sequence). The CDR3 length is 15 residues. V gave up 5 bases and J gave up 5 bases, with 19 bases separating them. DNA for the CDR3: TGTGCCAGCAGCACCAACAGGGAAGGGCCGCACGAGCAGTACTTC. Translation: CASSTNREGPHEQYF. The complete variable domain, with remaining parts taken from reference TRBV7-9 and TRBJ2-7, reads DTGVSQNPRHKITKRGQNVTFRCDPISEHNRLYWYRQTLGQGPEFLTYFQNEAQLEKSRLLSDRFSAERPKGSFSTLEIQRTEQGDSAMYLCASSTNREGPHEQYFGPGTRLTVT.

With regard to this clone: In the same sample, other DNA sequences code for this CDR3. The V call is TRBV30, the J call TRBJ2-2; possible D gene TRBD2, 5 bases. The germline V gene encodes CDR1 GTSNPN and CDR2 SVGIG (reference sequence). CDR3 length: 13 amino acids. Deletions cut 4 bases from V and 4 bases from J, with 10 bases between. CDR3 residues: CAWTSLVTGELFF. The CDR3 DNA reads as TGTGCCTGGACTAGCTTGGTCACCGGGGAGCTGTTTTTT. The full variable domain, in which reference TRBV30 and TRBJ2-2 provide the parts outside the CDR3, is SQTIHQWPATLVQPVGSPLSLECTVEGTSNPNLYWYRQAAGRGLQLLFYSVGIGQISSEVPQNLSASRPQDRQFILSSKKLLLSDSGFYLCAWTSLVTGELFFGEGSRLTVL.

V is TRBV4-2 and J is TRBJ1-1, with unresolved D. Germline CDR1 reads LGHNA; CDR2 reads YNFKEQ. The CDR3 is 16 amino acids. The germline V and J ends were trimmed by 6 bases and 4 bases, with 21 bases remaining between them. In DNA form, the CDR3 reads TGTGCCAGCAGACCATGGTCTGGGGAGTTGGGCACTGAAGCTTTCTTT. Residues: CASRPWSGELGTEAFF.

This clone was recorded a few times. This CDR3 is also generated by other DNA sequences in the sample. The chain has TRBV27 and TRBJ1-1, with TRBD1 as a possible D gene (5 bases). CDR3 length: 14 amino acids. Germline-derived CDR1 and CDR2 are MNHEY and SMNVEV (reference sequence). V shed 2 bases and J shed 4 bases, with 11 bases lying between them. As DNA, the CDR3 is TGTGCCAGCAGTTTAGGGGGACGGGGCACTGAAGCTTTCTTT. As protein: CASSLGGRGTEAFF.